These 20 T cell receptor beta chains came from one sample sequenced in a study of Graves' ophthalmopathy and Graves' hyperthyroidism. The TCR beta CDR3 regions underwent amplification from RNA transcripts. Investigators did first-round RT-PCR with HTBI primers, then second-round multiplex PCR. From the multiplex PCR reads, TCRdb called clonotypes with MiXCR, one entry per CDR3 protein. The sample contains hundreds of thousands of distinct CDR3 sequences, 20% to 25% of which appear only once. Material for sequencing was peripheral blood. The receptors derive from a woman under 30 with stable Graves' hyperthyroidism.

This rearrangement joins TRBV12-5 to TRBJ1-6; 8 nucleotides agree with TRBD1. The CDR3 length is 17 residues. Losses at the gene ends were 2 bases for V and 8 bases for J; bases not matched to a gene: 11. Germline-derived CDR1 and CDR2 are LGHNT and FRNRAP. The CDR3 DNA sequence: TGTGCTAGTGGTTTGACTACCCCGGACAGGGCGTATTCACCCCTCCACTTT. Protein: CASGLTTPDRAYSPLHF.

There are many counts of this clonotype. This sequence joins TRBV12-3 or TRBV12-4 and TRBJ1-1; D might be TRBD1 (6 bases). V lost 1 base and J lost 5, with 11 bases in between. This CDR3 has 14 residues. The CDR3 reads CASSLGPGETEAFF. CDR3 coding DNA: TGTGCCAGCAGTTTAGGCCCAGGGGAGACTGAAGCTTTCTTT.

This clonotype was recorded at least ten times. CDR3 sequence (DNA): TGTGCCAGCAGTTGGGGACTAGCGGGCCATGGGACCCAGTACTTC. Encoded protein: CASSWGLAGHGTQYF. The chain has TRBV6-2 or TRBV6-3 and TRBJ2-5; 12 bases align to TRBD2. The CDR3 length is 15 residues. Germline lookup yields CDR1 MNHEY and CDR2 SVGEGT. V trimming: 4 bases; J trimming: 7 bases; junction bases outside the gene matches: 7.

In this sample, this clonotype turned up many times. J is TRBJ2-4 and V is TRBV6-2 or TRBV6-3; no clear D. The CDR3 is 15 amino acids. V was pared by 2 bases and J by 3 bases, with 11 bases between. Germline lookup yields CDR1 MNHEY and CDR2 SVGEGT. CDR3 sequence reads: CASSYGELGKNIQYF. CDR3 nucleotides: TGTGCCAGCAGTTACGGGGAATTGGGCAAAAACATTCAGTACTTC.

For this clonotype: A read error is possible here, since a much larger clone lies one base away. CDR3 protein: CASSYMTIGADVLTF. CDR3 sequence (DNA): TGTGCCAGCAGCTATATGACAATCGGGGCCGACGTCCTGACTTTC. The rearrangement joins TRBV7-8 to TRBJ2-6, with D perhaps TRBD1 or TRBD2 (5 bases each). Per the germline V gene, CDR1 is SGHVS and CDR2 is FQNEAQ. CDR3 length: 15 amino acids. Complete variable domain (other parts from reference TRBV7-8 and TRBJ2-6): GAGVSQSPRYKVAKRGQDVALRCDPISGHVSLFWYQQALGQGPEFLTYFQNEAQLDKSGLPSDRFFAERPEGSVSTLKIQRTQQEDSAVYLCASSYMTIGADVLTFGAGSRLTVL.

This rearrangement joins TRBV2 to TRBJ2-5, with 11 bases matching TRBD2. The junction had 5 bases not matched to a gene; V was cut back by 6 bases and J by 5 bases. Germline V lookup: CDR1 SNHLY, CDR2 FYNNEI. This CDR3 spans 14 amino acids. The DNA of the CDR3 is TGTGCCAGCAGAATAGCGGGAGGGCCGGAGACCCAGTACTTC. The encoded protein is CASRIAGGPETQYF.

This clonotype was counted at least ten times. V usage is TRBV15 and J usage is TRBJ2-5; TRBD2 aligns across 9 bases. The trim removed 0 bases at V and 5 bases at J, leaving 7 bases unmatched. The CDR3 length is 16 residues. CDR1 and CDR2 (germline): LNHNV, YYDKDF (reference sequence). The CDR3: CATSRDPRGGLETQYF. CDR3 DNA sequence: TGTGCCACCAGCAGAGATCCGCGGGGGGGCTTGGAGACCCAGTACTTC.

This clonotype was seen repeatedly, ten times or more. The chain carries TRBV7-2 and TRBJ2-7, with D unresolved. The V gene's germline CDR1 is SGHTA and CDR2 FQGNSA. V was shortened by 5 bases and J by 6 bases, with 17 bases between the two germline ends. CDR3 length: 14 residues. DNA of the CDR3: TGTGCCAGCAGCCCCGAGTTGGACGCGAGCGAGCAGTACTTC. This gives the protein CASSPELDASEQYF.

This clonotype was detected ten times or more. The chain has TRBV20-1 and TRBJ2-7, with D hard to call. The CDR3 is 14 amino acids. Trimming removed 5 bases from V and 0 bases from J, with 14 bases in between. The germline gives CDR1 DFQATT, CDR2 SNEGSKA (reference sequence). The CDR3 sequence: CSAVGSLSSYEQYF. DNA of the CDR3: TGCAGTGCTGTTGGTAGCTTGAGCTCCTACGAGCAGTACTTC.

This clonotype was counted ten times or more. The gene calls are TRBV28 and TRBJ2-7, with 8 nucleotides matching TRBD1. Germline V lookup: CDR1 MDHEN, CDR2 SYDVKM. This CDR3 spans 14 amino acids. V dropped 10 bases and J dropped 4; count of bases not matched to a gene: 12. The CDR3 protein is CATTKAGGWYEQYF. The CDR3 nucleotides read TGTGCCACTACGAAGGCAGGGGGCTGGTACGAGCAGTACTTC.

The chain uses TRBV30 and TRBJ1-2; D remains ambiguous. The ends were cut back, 3 bases at V and 5 bases at J, with 7 bases in the middle. CDR1 and CDR2 from the germline V gene are GTSNPN and SVGIG (reference sequence). CDR3 length: 11 residues. The CDR3 DNA sequence: TGTGCCTGGAGGCAGAATTATGGCTACACCTTC. Translating it yields CAWRQNYGYTF.

The V and J genes are TRBV12-5 and TRBJ1-1, with 11 bases fitting TRBD1. The V gene end was trimmed by 1 base and the J gene end by 1 base; junction bases not matched to a gene: 11. The CDR3 contains 19 residues. Germline CDR1 reads LGHNT; CDR2 reads FRNRAP. For the CDR3, the DNA is TGTGCTAGTGGTTTGGCAACCGGGACAGGGGGAGGACGGAACACTGAAGCTTTCTTT. As protein: CASGLATGTGGGRNTEAFF.

This clonotype has at least ten counts. V is TRBV20-1 and J is TRBJ2-7; 8 bases are shared with TRBD2. J gave up 5 bases and V 0 bases, and 9 bases lay outside the gene matches. CDR1 and CDR2 from the germline V gene are DFQATT and SNEGSKA (reference sequence). CDR3 length equals 15 residues. The CDR3 is CSARDQRAGVDEQYF. The CDR3 DNA reads TGCAGTGCTAGAGATCAGCGAGCGGGAGTCGACGAGCAGTACTTC.

This clonotype is a singleton in its sample. The chain combines TRBV7-3 with TRBJ1-5, with 8 positions matching TRBD1. Germline lookup yields CDR1 SGHTA and CDR2 FQGTGA. With V trimmed by 4 bases and J by 8 bases, 4 bases remained unmatched. CDR3 length: 13 amino acids. The CDR3 coding sequence is TGTGCCAGCAGCTCCAGGGGGCTTAAGCCCCAGCATTTT. Amino acid sequence: CASSSRGLKPQHF.

V usage is TRBV7-2 and J usage is TRBJ2-5; 8 bases align to TRBD2. J lost 2 bases, V lost 6 bases, and 5 bases had no gene match. Germline V gene data show CDR1 as SGHTA and CDR2 as FQGNSA. The CDR3 runs 14 residues. CDR3 DNA: TGTGCCAGCAGTCGGGGGGGGGTGCAAGAGACCCAGTACTTC. Residues: CASSRGGVQETQYF.

The table lists this clonotype with many counts. The chain recombines TRBV6-5 with TRBJ1-6; perhaps TRBD1 as D (5 bases). CDR1 and CDR2 (germline): MNHEY, SVGAGI. The CDR3 extends over 14 amino acids. Trimming shortened V by 8 bases and J by 7 bases, and 15 bases separated the two germline ends. The CDR3 region is CASGRGSANSPLHF. The CDR3 DNA sequence: TGTGCCAGCGGGAGGGGCTCGGCCAATTCACCCCTCCACTTT.

This clonotype has at least ten counts. The chain carries TRBV19 and TRBJ1-1; D gene unclear. CDR1 is LNHDA and CDR2 is SQIVND in the germline V gene (reference sequence). There are 15 residues in the CDR3. Between the trimmed V and J ends, which lost 3 bases and 5 bases, there was a span of 16 bases. CDR3 region: CASSIARTGGTEAFF. The CDR3 DNA reads as TGTGCCAGTAGTATTGCCAGGACGGGTGGGACTGAAGCTTTCTTT.

This clonotype has a count of ten or more. This chain connects TRBV20-1 to TRBJ2-7, with 8 bases identical to TRBD2. Germline CDR1 reads DFQATT; CDR2 reads SNEGSKA (reference sequence). The CDR3 totals 14 residues. The trim removed 0 bases at V and 4 bases at J, leaving 5 bases unmatched. CDR3 protein: CSARDRSGIYEQYF. As DNA, the CDR3 is TGCAGTGCTAGAGATCGTAGCGGGATTTACGAGCAGTACTTC.

At least ten counts were recorded for this clonotype. This chain connects TRBV6-5 to TRBJ2-5; D possibly corresponds to TRBD2 (6 bases). There are 14 residues in the CDR3. Germline CDR1 reads MNHEY; CDR2 reads SVGAGI. V lost 0 bases and J lost 4, with 9 bases in between. The CDR3 protein is CASSYSRGGETQYF. For the CDR3, the DNA is TGTGCCAGCAGTTACTCGAGGGGAGGAGAGACCCAGTACTTC.

At least ten counts were recorded for this clonotype. A junction end diverges from the germline sequence, so it may reflect a read error. J is TRBJ2-7 and V is TRBV18, with D possibly TRBD2 on 5 matching bases. Germline CDR1 KGHSH, CDR2 LQKENI. This CDR3 region has 13 residues. CDR3 nucleotide sequence: TGTGCCAGCTCACGAGGGTCCTCCGACGAGCAGTACTTC. Its translation is CASSRGSSDEQYF.